The 23 T cell receptor beta chains listed next were all sequenced from one sample in a study of blood T cell repertoires in COVID-19. The data were produced by immunoSEQ multiplex PCR, yet TCRdb's version contains in-frame clones alone and is incomplete. The sample lists roughly 120,000 clones, around 76% occurring once. Material for sequencing was peripheral blood. All receptors come from a man between 65 and 80 years old with acute or convalescent COVID-19.

J is TRBJ2-2 and V is TRBV6-1; 14 bases fit TRBD2. The junction had 5 bases not matched to a gene; V was cut back by 2 bases and J by 0 bases. CDR3 length equals 19 residues. Germline-derived CDR1 and CDR2 are MNHNS and SASEGT. The CDR3 spells CASSERLAGGVSNTGELFF. CDR3 nucleotide sequence: TGTGCCAGCAGTGAACGACTAGCGGGGGGGGTATCGAACACCGGGGAGCTGTTTTTT.

The chain uses TRBV29-1 and TRBJ1-4; 10 positions agree with TRBD1. Germline V gene sequence: CDR1 SQVTM, CDR2 ANQGSEA. V lost 1 base, J lost 10 bases, and 6 bases stayed unmatched. This CDR3 comprises 14 residues. The CDR3 is CSVEVETGGRKLFF. For the CDR3, the DNA is TGCAGCGTTGAAGTGGAGACAGGGGGCCGAAAACTGTTTTTT.

There are a few counts of this clone. The chain employs TRBV18 and TRBJ2-5; D gene uncertain. The CDR3 is made up of 13 amino acids. Trimming stripped 3 bases from V and 1 base from J, with 6 bases between. CDR1 KGHSH and CDR2 LQKENI come from the germline V gene. CDR3 nucleotide sequence: TGTGCCAGCTCACCTGACACCCAAGAGACCCAGTACTTC. As protein: CASSPDTQETQYF.

CDR3 region: CASSPDRGLRNQPQHF. CDR3 sequence (DNA): TGTGCCAGCTCACCGGACAGGGGGCTTCGCAATCAGCCCCAGCATTTT. The V call is TRBV18, the J call TRBJ1-5; 11 nucleotides match TRBD1. This CDR3 region has 16 residues. Per germline, CDR1 KGHSH and CDR2 LQKENI. After removal of 3 bases from V and 2 bases from J, the junction contained 3 bases not matched to a gene.

This clone was seen just once. The chain employs TRBV6-5 and TRBJ1-2; 8 nucleotides line up with TRBD1. The germline V gene encodes CDR1 MNHEY and CDR2 SVGAGI. Trimming removed 6 bases from V and 5 bases from J; junction bases left unmatched: 5. CDR3 length: 13 amino acids. The CDR3 reads CASRVGQGYGYTF. DNA of the CDR3: TGTGCCAGCAGGGTAGGACAGGGTTATGGCTACACCTTC.

The J gene is TRBJ1-1, the V gene TRBV9; no reliable D call. The CDR3 is made up of 15 amino acids. Germline values: CDR1 SGDLS, CDR2 YYNGEE. The V and J ends lost 0 bases and 1 base respectively, with 10 bases between them. The CDR3 region is CASSVVPVQNTEAFF. CDR3 coding DNA: TGTGCCAGCAGCGTAGTCCCAGTACAGAACACTGAAGCTTTCTTT.

This chain joins TRBV7-2 and TRBJ2-2, with 7 nucleotides matching TRBD2. V dropped 5 bases and J dropped 4; count of bases not matched to a gene: 7. The CDR3 has 15 residues. In germline, CDR1 is SGHTA, CDR2 FQGNSA. The CDR3 loop is CASSEVAGVTGELFF. CDR3 DNA: TGTGCCAGCAGCGAGGTGGCGGGGGTCACCGGGGAGCTGTTTTTT. The complete variable domain, with remaining parts taken from reference TRBV7-2 and TRBJ2-2, reads GAGVSQSPSNKVTEKGKDVELRCDPISGHTALYWYRQSLGQGLEFLIYFQGNSAPDKSGLPSDRFSAERTGGSVSTLTIQRTQQEDSAVYLCASSEVAGVTGELFFGEGSRLTVL.

The chain uses TRBV19 and TRBJ1-6; 9 bases match TRBD1. The CDR3 loop spans 16 amino acids. V was clipped by 7 bases and J by 9 bases; unmatched bases: 13. In germline, CDR1 is LNHDA, CDR2 SQIVND (reference sequence). The CDR3 DNA reads TGTGCCAGTACAACATTACCGGGACAGGGAGGTTCACCCCTCCACTTT. This encodes CASTTLPGQGGSPLHF.

This chain links TRBV5-5 with TRBJ1-1, with 8 bases lining up with TRBD1. J was trimmed by 4 bases and V by 2 bases; bases with no gene match: 4. The CDR3 sequence is 14 residues long. Germline loops: CDR1 SGHKS, CDR2 YYEKEE (reference sequence). The CDR3 here is CASSFDRGGTEAFF. The CDR3 DNA is TGTGCCAGCAGCTTCGACAGGGGAGGCACTGAAGCTTTCTTT.

This clone came up once. CDR3 amino acids: CASRDPRQRGSGNTIYF. DNA for the CDR3: TGTGCCAGTAGAGATCCTCGACAGCGAGGCTCTGGAAACACCATATATTTT. This chain uses TRBV19 with TRBJ1-3, with TRBD1 as a possible D gene (5 bases). Deletions cut 6 bases from V and 0 bases from J, with 18 bases between. Germline loops: CDR1 LNHDA, CDR2 SQIVND (reference sequence). CDR3 length: 17 residues.

This rearrangement joins TRBV29-1 to TRBJ1-1; no firm D call. The germline V gene has CDR1 SQVTM and CDR2 ANQGSEA. The CDR3 has 13 residues. Trimming pared 6 bases from V and 4 bases from J, leaving 15 bases between. For the CDR3, the DNA is TGCAGCGTGGGTTTCGGACGGGGCACTGAAGCTTTCTTT. Translated, it gives CSVGFGRGTEAFF.

V usage is TRBV5-6 and J usage is TRBJ2-7, with 9 nucleotides matching TRBD2. This CDR3 has 17 residues. V trimming: 4 bases; J trimming: 2 bases; junction bases outside the gene matches: 13. Germline-derived CDR1 and CDR2 are SGHDT and YYEEEE. In DNA form, the CDR3 reads TGTGCCAGCAGCCCCAGAGGGGGTGGCGGGGGGGCCTACGAGCAGTACTTC. This encodes CASSPRGGGGGAYEQYF.

CDR3 in amino acids: CASSSMLHGVYGYTF. In nucleotides, the CDR3 is TGTGCCAGCAGCTCCATGCTACACGGAGTCTATGGCTACACCTTC. This chain joins TRBV7-6 and TRBJ1-2; D not certain. The CDR3 totals 15 residues. Germline CDR1 is SGHVS and CDR2 is FNYEAQ. Trimming cost V 4 bases and J 4 bases, with 16 bases left between them.

V gene TRBV2 combines with J gene TRBJ2-3; TRBD2 agrees at 8 bases. This CDR3 spans 16 amino acids. Germline assignment: CDR1 SNHLY and CDR2 FYNNEI. Trimming at V came to 10 bases and at J to 0 bases, leaving 12 bases not matched to a gene. In DNA, the CDR3 is TGTGCCAAGGCGCTAGCGGGCTCAACTAGCACAGATACGCAGTATTTT. Translation gives CAKALAGSTSTDTQYF.

The chain employs TRBV18 and TRBJ2-6; D gene uncertain. CDR3 length: 16 amino acids. V lost 1 base and J lost 2, with 9 bases in between. Germline lookup yields CDR1 KGHSH and CDR2 LQKENI. Written as DNA, the CDR3 is TGTGCCAGCTCACCACAGCAAGTCCCTGGGGCCAACGTCCTGACTTTC. Amino acids: CASSPQQVPGANVLTF.

The rearrangement uses TRBV5-6 and TRBJ2-2; 7 bases align to TRBD1. Germline V gene sequence: CDR1 SGHDT, CDR2 YYEEEE. The CDR3 has 17 residues. The V gene end was trimmed by 4 bases and the J gene end by 7 bases; junction bases not matched to a gene: 16. CDR3 DNA sequence: TGTGCCAGCAGCGGCTGGGACAGCATAGGGGTGGGCGGGGAGCTGTTTTTT. It yields the protein CASSGWDSIGVGGELFF.

This chain connects TRBV7-2 to TRBJ1-3; maybe TRBD1 (5 bases). V was shortened by 0 bases and J by 1 base, with 7 bases between the two germline ends. This CDR3 is 15 amino acids long. Per germline, CDR1 SGHTA and CDR2 FQGNSA. CDR3: CASSLAQVSGNTIYF. The CDR3 DNA sequence: TGTGCCAGCAGCTTAGCACAGGTTTCTGGAAACACCATATATTTT.

V and J are TRBV9 and TRBJ1-1; D gene ambiguous. Trimming pared 0 bases from V and 8 bases from J, leaving 14 bases between. Germline V CDR1 and CDR2: SGDLS, YYNGEE. The CDR3 runs to 14 residues. The CDR3 is CASSVAGGSGEAFF. CDR3 DNA: TGTGCCAGCAGCGTAGCCGGAGGGTCTGGAGAAGCTTTCTTT.

The chain is built from TRBV19 and TRBJ2-4; weak D call: TRBD2 (6 bases). With 7 bases removed from V and 4 bases from J, the gap between germline ends came to 14 bases. The V gene's germline CDR1 is LNHDA and CDR2 SQIVND (reference sequence). The CDR3 contains 14 residues. CDR3 DNA: TGTGCCAGTACCGGGACTGGGTCGAAAAACATTCAGTACTTC. Amino acid sequence: CASTGTGSKNIQYF. Complete variable domain (other parts from reference TRBV19 and TRBJ2-4): DGGITQSPKYLFRKEGQNVTLSCEQNLNHDAMYWYRQDPGQGLRLIYYSQIVNDFQKGDIAEGYSVSREKKESFPLTVTSAQKNPTAFYLCASTGTGSKNIQYFGAGTRLSVL.

V is TRBV6-1 and J is TRBJ2-7; 8 bases match TRBD1. V gave up 2 bases and J gave up 10 bases; unmatched junction bases: 7. This CDR3 is 13 amino acids long. Germline V CDR1 and CDR2: MNHNS, SASEGT. The CDR3 here is CASSELDRGLQYF. The CDR3 coding sequence is TGTGCCAGCAGTGAACTTGACAGGGGTCTACAGTACTTC.

The V and J genes are TRBV6-6 and TRBJ2-1; TRBD1 matches 11 bases. The CDR3 runs 16 residues. V was pared by 7 bases and J by 4 bases, with 9 bases of the junction left unmatched. In germline, CDR1 is MNHNY, CDR2 SVGAGI (reference sequence). In DNA, the CDR3 is TGTGCCAGCAAGCAAGCCGGGACAGGGGGTTACAATGAGCAGTTCTTC. This codes for CASKQAGTGGYNEQFF.

J is TRBJ1-6 and V is TRBV6-5; maybe TRBD1 (5 bases). V was shortened by 8 bases and J by 4 bases, with 12 bases between the two germline ends. This CDR3 is 14 amino acids long. CDR1 and CDR2 (germline): MNHEY, SVGAGI. The CDR3 sequence is CASARTTYNSPLHF. Written as DNA, the CDR3 is TGTGCCAGCGCGAGGACAACGTATAATTCACCCCTCCACTTT.

In its sample, this clone was seen a few times. The chain has TRBV28 and TRBJ1-5, with D possibly TRBD1 on 6 matching bases. The CDR3 consists of 17 residues. The V and J ends lost 7 bases and 3 bases respectively, with 22 bases between them. Germline CDR1 and CDR2: MDHEN and SYDVKM. The CDR3 protein is CASNPLGAQGNNQPQHF. CDR3 nucleotide sequence: TGTGCCAGCAACCCCCTGGGGGCCCAGGGGAACAATCAGCCCCAGCATTTT.